A single sample gave rise to the 17 T cell receptor beta chains below, sequenced in a study of blood T cell repertoires in COVID-19. The repertoire was sequenced with immunoSEQ multiplex PCR; TCRdb's copy has only in-frame clones and lacks some. The table records 400,000 to 500,000 clones, 86% of them present only once. Sample: peripheral blood. The origin of the receptors is a woman aged 25-40 years with active or convalescent COVID-19.

This rearrangement joins TRBV3-1 (or the pseudogene TRBV3-2) to TRBJ2-4, with 8 bases lining up with TRBD1. Germline assignment: CDR1 LGHDT and CDR2 YNNKEL (reference sequence). Unmatched junction bases numbered 6, after V lost 1 base and J lost 4 bases. This CDR3 comprises 16 residues. In nucleotides, the CDR3 is TGTGCCAGCAGCCAAGCCGGACAGGGTACAAAAAACATTCAGTACTTC. It codes for CASSQAGQGTKNIQYF.

The chain joins TRBV6-5 to TRBJ1-1, with 7 nucleotides matching TRBD1. The ends lost 5 bases at V and 7 bases at J; junction bases unmatched: 10. There are 14 residues in the CDR3. CDR1 MNHEY and CDR2 SVGAGI come from the germline V gene. CDR3 region: CASSNLPDRDEAFF. The CDR3 DNA reads TGTGCCAGCAGTAACCTACCTGACAGGGATGAAGCTTTCTTT.

The chain recombines TRBV3-1 (or the pseudogene TRBV3-2) with TRBJ1-1, with D tentatively TRBD1 (5 bases). Germline CDR1 and CDR2: LGHDT and YNNKEL (reference sequence). This CDR3 region has 15 residues. V lost 1 base and J lost 6, with 15 bases in between. The CDR3 reads CASSQGGGGIAEAFF. In DNA form, the CDR3 reads TGTGCCAGCAGCCAAGGGGGGGGTGGTATCGCTGAAGCTTTCTTT.

The chain recombines TRBV6-5 with TRBJ1-3; D gene ambiguous. The CDR3 extends over 14 amino acids. V was shortened by 6 bases and J by 4 bases, with 13 bases between the two germline ends. The germline V gene encodes CDR1 MNHEY and CDR2 SVGAGI. CDR3 DNA: TGTGCCAGCAGACAAACAGAGAACGGAAACACCATATATTTT. Protein: CASRQTENGNTIYF.

This clone was found once. The chain has TRBV5-4 and TRBJ2-3; D might be TRBD2 (6 bases). Germline CDR1 is SGHNT and CDR2 is YYREEE (reference sequence). The germline V and J ends were trimmed by 4 bases and 0 bases, with 12 bases remaining between them. The CDR3 is made up of 15 amino acids. This CDR3 reads CASSGGDSSTDTQYF. Written as DNA, the CDR3 is TGTGCCAGCAGCGGCGGGGATTCTAGCACAGATACGCAGTATTTT.

This rearrangement joins TRBV29-1 to TRBJ2-1; the match to TRBD2 covers 10 bases. Looked up from germline, CDR1 is SQVTM and CDR2 is ANQGSEA. CDR3 length equals 15 residues. With V trimmed by 3 bases and J by 6 bases, 8 bases remained unmatched. The CDR3: CSVDIPGLAFNEQFF. CDR3 nucleotide sequence: TGCAGCGTTGACATTCCGGGACTAGCGTTCAATGAGCAGTTCTTC.

The chain recombines TRBV5-1 with TRBJ1-1, with a weak D call TRBD1 (5 bases). V shed 2 bases and J shed 2 bases, with 13 bases lying between them. CDR3 size: 15 residues. CDR1 is SGHRS, CDR2 YFSETQ, per germline. The CDR3 DNA reads as TGCGCCAGCAGCTTTGTCCAGGGAATCAACACTGAAGCTTTCTTT. Encoded protein: CASSFVQGINTEAFF.

This chain connects TRBV5-4 to TRBJ2-7; 9 nucleotides agree with TRBD1. The V gene's germline CDR1 is SGHNT and CDR2 YYREEE (reference sequence). Unmatched junction bases numbered 4, after V lost 3 bases and J lost 3 bases. This CDR3 comprises 14 residues. The CDR3 region is CASSSDRGGYEQYF. CDR3 nucleotides: TGTGCCAGCAGCTCGGACAGGGGAGGCTACGAGCAGTACTTC.

The chain uses TRBV5-6 and TRBJ2-7; TRBD2 is a possible D gene (6 bases). CDR1 SGHDT and CDR2 YYEEEE come from the germline V gene. Between the trimmed V and J ends, which lost 2 bases and 2 bases, there was a span of 20 bases. CDR3 length: 17 amino acids. CDR3 loop: CASSFPGVGSGPYEQYF. The DNA for the CDR3 is TGTGCCAGCAGCTTTCCGGGGGTAGGGAGCGGCCCCTACGAGCAGTACTTC.

The CDR3 region is CASSEALLGVGGFGQPQHF. The CDR3 bases are TGTGCCAGCAGTGAAGCGCTTCTGGGTGTCGGCGGATTTGGCCAGCCCCAGCATTTT. The rearrangement joins TRBV2 to TRBJ1-5; no clear D gene. Trimming took 0 bases from V and 7 from J, leaving 25 bases between them. There are 19 residues in the CDR3. The germline V gene has CDR1 SNHLY and CDR2 FYNNEI. Full variable domain (rest looked up from reference TRBV2 and TRBJ1-5): EPEVTQTPSHQVTQMGQEVILRCVPISNHLYFYWYRQILGQKVEFLVSFYNNEISEKSEIFDDQFSVERPDGSNFTLKIRSTKLEDSAMYFCASSEALLGVGGFGQPQHFGDGTRLSIL.

The J gene is TRBJ2-1, the V gene TRBV6-4; no clear D gene. Germline V CDR1 and CDR2: MRHNA, SNTAGT. V was shortened by 3 bases and J by 5 bases, with 8 bases between the two germline ends. The CDR3 runs to 13 residues. CDR3 DNA: TGTGCCAGCAGTGATCACGGTAACAATGAGCAGTTCTTC. Protein: CASSDHGNNEQFF.

The V and J genes are TRBV19 and TRBJ1-1; D is ambiguous. V gave up 7 bases and J gave up 4 bases, with 13 bases separating them. Germline loops: CDR1 LNHDA, CDR2 SQIVND (reference sequence). CDR3 length: 13 amino acids. The CDR3 sequence is CASTSTRSTEAFF. CDR3 in DNA: TGTGCCAGTACGTCTACCCGGAGCACTGAAGCTTTCTTT.

This clone was counted only a few times. The rearrangement joins TRBV28 to TRBJ2-2; the D gene is possibly TRBD1 (5 bases). The germline V and J ends were trimmed by 4 bases and 8 bases, with 8 bases remaining between them. Looked up from germline, CDR1 is MDHEN and CDR2 is SYDVKM. There are 12 residues in the CDR3. CDR3 nucleotides: TGTGCCAGCAGTTCCAGGGTTGGGGAGCTGTTTTTT. It encodes CASSSRVGELFF.

The chain employs TRBV24-1 and TRBJ2-3, with 10 bases matching TRBD1. J was trimmed by 4 bases and V by 5 bases; bases with no gene match: 2. Per germline, CDR1 KGHDR and CDR2 SFDVKD. The CDR3 is 14 residues long. CDR3 nucleotides: TGTGCCACCAGTGCGACAGGGGGCGCAGATACGCAGTATTTT. Protein product: CATSATGGADTQYF.

This clone was found once. The V call is TRBV18, the J call TRBJ1-1; D gene uncertain. Germline CDR1 KGHSH, CDR2 LQKENI. Between the trimmed V and J ends, which lost 1 base and 3 bases, there was a span of 6 bases. This CDR3 is 13 amino acids long. The CDR3 is CASSPLLDTEAFF. The CDR3 DNA is TGTGCCAGCTCACCACTTCTCGACACTGAAGCTTTCTTT.

The chain combines TRBV19 with TRBJ2-7, with 9 bases lining up with TRBD2. With V trimmed by 7 bases and J by 3 bases, 13 bases remained unmatched. Germline lookup yields CDR1 LNHDA and CDR2 SQIVND (reference sequence). The CDR3 spans 16 residues. CDR3 residues: CASNSGTLAGVYEQYF. The CDR3 DNA sequence: TGTGCCAGTAATTCAGGAACCTTAGCGGGAGTCTACGAGCAGTACTTC.

The chain links TRBV24-1 to TRBJ2-1; a possible D gene is TRBD2 (6 bases). The CDR3 has 15 residues. In germline, CDR1 is KGHDR, CDR2 SFDVKD. Trimming took off 5 bases at V and 7 bases at J, with 17 bases between the two ends. The CDR3 sequence: CATSAVGDLNNEQFF. The DNA for the CDR3 is TGTGCCACCAGTGCAGTCGGGGACTTAAATAATGAGCAGTTCTTC.